In this sample, the clone carrying this T cell receptor beta chain turned up a few times. The entry originates in a study of blood T cell repertoires in COVID-19. TCRdb's table, derived via immunoSEQ multiplex PCR, lists solely in-frame clones and lacks some. The table has over 200,000 clones, roughly 86% seen once. Ages ranged from 18 to 89 years, with residence in approximately 23 US areas. The receptor's source is a man aged 18 to 29 with acute COVID-19. Sequencing used PBMCs or T cells enriched from blood (not recorded which).

For the CDR3, the DNA is TGTGCCAGCAGCTTAGGGCCCCAGAACGGGGGCTACACCTTC. Protein sequence: CASSLGPQNGGYTF. This chain connects TRBV7-2 to TRBJ1-2, with D hard to call. V lost 1 base and J lost 8, with 14 bases in between. The CDR3 length is 14 residues. Germline V gene lookup returns CDR1 SGHTA and CDR2 FQGNSA.